The 15 T cell receptor beta chains below come from one sample, sequenced in a study of blood T cell repertoires in COVID-19. Repertoires were generated with immunoSEQ multiplex PCR, while TCRdb's copy carries only in-frame clones and drops some. The sample carries around 260,000 clones, 87% recorded once. The sample comprised peripheral blood. The source of these receptors is a woman aged 45-59 years with acute or convalescent COVID-19.

This chain links TRBV10-3 with TRBJ2-3, with D possibly matching TRBD2 (7 bases). Germline CDR1 and CDR2: ENHRY and SYGVKD. V lost 6 bases and J 1 base, leaving 17 bases between the germline ends. This CDR3 is built from 16 residues. The CDR3 sequence: CAIRSGGARGTDTQYF. DNA of the CDR3: TGTGCCATCAGGAGTGGGGGGGCTCGAGGCACAGATACGCAGTATTTT.

CDR3 region: CASSRGTGAGELFF. The CDR3 nucleotides are TGTGCCAGCAGCCGCGGGACAGGGGCCGGGGAGCTGTTTTTT. The chain carries TRBV3-1 (or the pseudogene TRBV3-2) and TRBJ2-2, with 10 bases that match TRBD1. CDR1 is LGHDT and CDR2 is YNNKEL in the germline V gene (reference sequence). The CDR3 length is 14 residues. V gave up 4 bases and J gave up 6 bases; unmatched junction bases: 2.

The gene calls are TRBV27 and TRBJ1-2, with D possibly matching TRBD1 (5 bases). Germline values: CDR1 MNHEY, CDR2 SMNVEV (reference sequence). V lost 3 bases and J lost 0, with 8 bases in between. The CDR3 length is 14 residues. The CDR3 spells CASSLTAANYGYTF. CDR3 DNA: TGTGCCAGCAGTTTGACAGCCGCTAACTATGGCTACACCTTC.

This chain connects TRBV6-5 to TRBJ1-5, with 8 bases matching TRBD1. From germline, CDR1 is MNHEY and CDR2 SVGAGI. The CDR3 runs 13 residues. With 8 bases clipped from V and 7 bases from J, the junction kept 7 bases outside the gene matches. The CDR3 DNA reads as TGTGCCAGCGGACAGGGAATGGGGCAGCCCCAGCATTTT. Translating it yields CASGQGMGQPQHF.

The chain employs TRBV6-6 and TRBJ2-3; possible D gene TRBD2, 5 bases. Trimming removed 8 bases from V and 3 bases from J, with 12 bases in between. This CDR3 is built from 13 residues. In germline, CDR1 is MNHNY, CDR2 SVGAGI (reference sequence). CDR3 sequence (DNA): TGTGCCAGCCGTTCGGGGATGACAGATACGCAGTATTTT. The encoded protein is CASRSGMTDTQYF.

The chain carries TRBV28 and TRBJ1-2; 9 positions match TRBD1. This CDR3 has 15 residues. V shed 5 bases, J shed 8 bases, and the junction held 12 bases outside the gene matches. CDR1 and CDR2 (germline): MDHEN, SYDVKM. The CDR3 here is CASSTVLTGGEGYTF. CDR3 nucleotide sequence: TGTGCCAGCAGTACTGTACTGACAGGGGGGGAAGGCTACACCTTC.

This clone turned up a few times. The J gene is TRBJ2-3, the V gene TRBV5-1, with 11 bases lining up with TRBD1. V trimming: 4 bases; J trimming: 6 bases; junction bases outside the gene matches: 7. The CDR3 covers 15 residues. Germline V gene sequence: CDR1 SGHRS, CDR2 YFSETQ. As DNA, the CDR3 is TGCGCCAGCAGCCGGACAGGGGGCCTTTGGGATACGCAGTATTTT. This gives the protein CASSRTGGLWDTQYF.

The chain couples TRBV6-6 to TRBJ1-2; 12 nucleotides align to TRBD1. The CDR3 extends over 15 amino acids. J was trimmed by 4 bases and V by 4 bases; bases with no gene match: 4. The germline V gene has CDR1 MNHNY and CDR2 SVGAGI (reference sequence). CDR3 nucleotides: TGTGCCAGCAGTTTCCTGGGACAGGGGGCCTATGGCTACACCTTC. Translating gives CASSFLGQGAYGYTF.

This chain links TRBV29-1 with TRBJ2-7, with 7 nucleotides matching TRBD1. This CDR3 contains 15 residues. Losses at the gene ends were 2 bases for V and 0 bases for J; bases not matched to a gene: 7. CDR1 is SQVTM, CDR2 ANQGSEA, per germline. Here the CDR3 reads CSVESPYRGSYEQYF. In DNA form, the CDR3 reads TGCAGCGTTGAATCCCCGTACAGGGGCTCCTACGAGCAGTACTTC.

V usage is TRBV27 and J usage is TRBJ2-1; 8 bases fit TRBD2. The CDR3 runs to 16 residues. Germline assignment: CDR1 MNHEY and CDR2 SMNVEV (reference sequence). V gave up 5 bases and J gave up 5 bases; unmatched junction bases: 11. The CDR3 nucleotides read TGTGCCAGCAGTGACTCCCCGGGACTAGTCAACAATGAGCAGTTCTTC. Its protein is CASSDSPGLVNNEQFF.

The chain couples TRBV19 to TRBJ1-2; D is ambiguous. Germline CDR1 reads LNHDA; CDR2 reads SQIVND (reference sequence). The CDR3 length is 13 residues. The ends were cut back, 2 bases at V and 3 bases at J, with 7 bases in the middle. In DNA, the CDR3 is TGTGCCAGTAGTATAACCCGGGACTATGGCTACACCTTC. Amino acids: CASSITRDYGYTF.

The CDR3 DNA reads TGTGCCAGCAGCCCCGGTCGTGGGGACAGGGGGATCGACGAGCAGTACTTC. As protein: CASSPGRGDRGIDEQYF. This chain links TRBV9 with TRBJ2-7, with 11 bases fitting TRBD1. The CDR3 extends over 17 amino acids. Per germline, CDR1 SGDLS and CDR2 YYNGEE. The ends lost 4 bases at V and 5 bases at J; junction bases unmatched: 14.

The J gene is TRBJ2-1, the V gene TRBV18, with TRBD2 identical over 10 bases. Germline V CDR1 and CDR2: KGHSH, LQKENI. V gave up 3 bases and J gave up 3 bases; unmatched junction bases: 11. The CDR3 extends over 18 amino acids. Here the CDR3 reads CASSPQTTSGAVYNEQFF. CDR3 DNA: TGTGCCAGCTCACCCCAAACTACTAGCGGGGCCGTCTACAATGAGCAGTTCTTC.

This chain links TRBV10-1 with TRBJ1-1; D gene uncertain. This CDR3 region has 14 residues. Looked up from germline, CDR1 is WNHNN and CDR2 is SYGVQD (reference sequence). V was trimmed by 8 bases and J by 2 bases, leaving 15 bases between them. The CDR3 DNA reads as TGCGCCAGCCCCACCGAGGCGGCCAACACTGAAGCTTTCTTT. This codes for CASPTEAANTEAFF.

The chain carries TRBV7-2 and TRBJ2-4, with 12 bases matching TRBD2. Germline loops: CDR1 SGHTA, CDR2 FQGNSA. The CDR3 loop spans 16 amino acids. J was trimmed by 7 bases and V by 4 bases; bases with no gene match: 8. The DNA of the CDR3 is TGTGCCAGCAGCTCACGACTAGCGGGAGATGGGAACATTCAGTACTTC. This encodes CASSSRLAGDGNIQYF.